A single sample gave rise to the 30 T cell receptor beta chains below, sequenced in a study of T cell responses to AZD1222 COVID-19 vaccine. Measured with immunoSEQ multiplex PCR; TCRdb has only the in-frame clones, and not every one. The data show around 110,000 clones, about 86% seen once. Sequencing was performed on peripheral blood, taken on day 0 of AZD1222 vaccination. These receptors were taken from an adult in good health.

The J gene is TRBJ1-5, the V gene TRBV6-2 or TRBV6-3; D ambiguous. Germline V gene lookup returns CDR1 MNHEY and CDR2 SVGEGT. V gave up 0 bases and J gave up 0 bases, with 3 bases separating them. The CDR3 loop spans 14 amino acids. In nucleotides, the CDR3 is TGTGCCAGCAGTTACTCGAGTAGCAATCAGCCCCAGCATTTT. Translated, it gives CASSYSSSNQPQHF.

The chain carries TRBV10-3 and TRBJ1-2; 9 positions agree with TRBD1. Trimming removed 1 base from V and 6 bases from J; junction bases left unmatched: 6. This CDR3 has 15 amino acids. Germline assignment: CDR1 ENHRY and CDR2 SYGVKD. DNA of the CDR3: TGTGCCATCAGTGAGTTAAAGGACAGGGGACATGGCTACACCTTC. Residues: CAISELKDRGHGYTF.

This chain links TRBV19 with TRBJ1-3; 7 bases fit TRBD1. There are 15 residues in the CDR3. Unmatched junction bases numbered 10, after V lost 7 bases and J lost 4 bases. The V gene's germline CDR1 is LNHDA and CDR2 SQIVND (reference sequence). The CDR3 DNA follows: TGTGCCAGTAAGACACGACAGGGCGGAGGAAACACCATATATTTT. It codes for CASKTRQGGGNTIYF.

This chain's CDR3 is CASSSGRNIQYF. The DNA of the CDR3 is TGTGCCAGCAGTTCGGGGAGAAACATTCAGTACTTC. The rearrangement links TRBV28 to TRBJ2-4; a possible D gene is TRBD2 (5 bases). The CDR3 covers 12 residues. V was clipped by 4 bases and J by 6 bases, with 7 bases between them. Germline V gene sequence: CDR1 MDHEN, CDR2 SYDVKM. Full variable domain (missing parts from reference TRBV28 and TRBJ2-4): DVKVTQSSRYLVKRTGEKVFLECVQDMDHENMFWYRQDPGLGLRLIYFSYDVKMKEKGDIPEGYSVSREKKERFSLILESASTNQTSMYLCASSSGRNIQYFGAGTRLSVL.

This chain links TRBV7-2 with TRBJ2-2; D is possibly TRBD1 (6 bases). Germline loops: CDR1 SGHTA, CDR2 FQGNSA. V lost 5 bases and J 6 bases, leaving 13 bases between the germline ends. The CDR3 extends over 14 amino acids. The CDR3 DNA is TGTGCCAGCAGCCCCGGGACAAACGCCGGGGAGCTGTTTTTT. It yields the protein CASSPGTNAGELFF. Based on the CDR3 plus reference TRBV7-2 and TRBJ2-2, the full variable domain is GAGVSQSPSNKVTEKGKDVELRCDPISGHTALYWYRQSLGQGLEFLIYFQGNSAPDKSGLPSDRFSAERTGGSVSTLTIQRTQQEDSAVYLCASSPGTNAGELFFGEGSRLTVL.

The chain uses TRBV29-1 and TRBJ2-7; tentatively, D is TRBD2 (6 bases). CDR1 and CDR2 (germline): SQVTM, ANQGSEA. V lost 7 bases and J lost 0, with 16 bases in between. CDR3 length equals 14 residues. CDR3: CSAVGTGSSYEQYF. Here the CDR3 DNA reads TGCAGCGCCGTAGGGACTGGGAGCTCCTACGAGCAGTACTTC.

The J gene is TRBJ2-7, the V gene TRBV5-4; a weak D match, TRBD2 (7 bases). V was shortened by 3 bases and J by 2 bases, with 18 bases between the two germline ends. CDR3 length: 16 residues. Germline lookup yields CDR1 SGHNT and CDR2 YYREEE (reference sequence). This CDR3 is CASSSSGRGPTYEQYF. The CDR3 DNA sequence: TGTGCCAGCAGCTCGTCTGGGCGGGGGCCTACCTACGAGCAGTACTTC.

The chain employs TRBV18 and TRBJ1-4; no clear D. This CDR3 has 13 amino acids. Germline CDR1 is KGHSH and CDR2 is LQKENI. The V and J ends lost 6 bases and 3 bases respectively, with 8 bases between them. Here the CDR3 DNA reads TGTGCCAGCTCCCCGGGCCCTAATGAAAAACTGTTTTTT. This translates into CASSPGPNEKLFF.

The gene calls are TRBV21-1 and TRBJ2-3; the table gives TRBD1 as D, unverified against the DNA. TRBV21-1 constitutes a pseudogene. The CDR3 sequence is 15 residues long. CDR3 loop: CASVCRVTSTDTQYF. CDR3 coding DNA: TGTGCCAGCGTATGCAGGGTTACTAGCACAGATACGCAGTATTTT.

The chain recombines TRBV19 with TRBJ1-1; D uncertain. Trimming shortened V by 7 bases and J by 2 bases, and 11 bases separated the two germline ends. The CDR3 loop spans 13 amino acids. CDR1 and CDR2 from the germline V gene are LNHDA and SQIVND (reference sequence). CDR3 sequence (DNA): TGTGCCAGTACGAGGTTCGTTAACACTGAAGCTTTCTTT. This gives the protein CASTRFVNTEAFF.

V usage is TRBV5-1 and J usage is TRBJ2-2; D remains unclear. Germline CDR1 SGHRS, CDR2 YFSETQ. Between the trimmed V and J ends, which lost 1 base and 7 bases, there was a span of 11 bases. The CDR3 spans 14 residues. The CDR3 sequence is CASSLLGYGGELFF. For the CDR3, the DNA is TGCGCCAGCAGCTTGTTAGGGTATGGCGGGGAGCTGTTTTTT. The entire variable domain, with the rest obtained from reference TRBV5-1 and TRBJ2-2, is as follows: KAGVTQTPRYLIKTRGQQVTLSCSPISGHRSVSWYQQTPGQGLQFLFEYFSETQRNKGNFPGRFSGRQFSNSRSEMNVSTLELGDSALYLCASSLLGYGGELFFGEGSRLTVL.

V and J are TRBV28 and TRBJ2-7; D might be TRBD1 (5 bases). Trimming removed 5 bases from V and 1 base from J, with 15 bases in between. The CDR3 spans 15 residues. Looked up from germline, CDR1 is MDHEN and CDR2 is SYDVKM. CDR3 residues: CASSPTKGKSYEQYF. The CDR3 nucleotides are TGTGCCAGCAGTCCTACCAAGGGGAAATCCTACGAGCAGTACTTC.

The CDR3 DNA is TGTGCCTGGAGTGTCGGTACAGCCTACGAGCAGTACTTC. It codes for CAWSVGTAYEQYF. The chain combines TRBV30 with TRBJ2-7; D not resolved. Germline V lookup: CDR1 GTSNPN, CDR2 SVGIG (reference sequence). Trimming took off 0 bases at V and 2 bases at J, with 8 bases between the two ends. The CDR3 covers 13 residues. The full variable domain, in which reference TRBV30 and TRBJ2-7 provide the parts outside the CDR3, is SQTIHQWPATLVQPVGSPLSLECTVEGTSNPNLYWYRQAAGRGLQLLFYSVGIGQISSEVPQNLSASRPQDRQFILSSKKLLLSDSGFYLCAWSVGTAYEQYFGPGTRLTVT.

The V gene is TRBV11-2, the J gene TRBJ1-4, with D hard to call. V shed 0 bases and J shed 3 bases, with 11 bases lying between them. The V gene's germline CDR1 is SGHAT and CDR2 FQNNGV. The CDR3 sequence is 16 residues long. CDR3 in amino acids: CASSLDRVGPNEKLFF. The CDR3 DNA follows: TGTGCCAGCAGCTTAGATCGGGTCGGACCTAATGAAAAACTGTTTTTT.

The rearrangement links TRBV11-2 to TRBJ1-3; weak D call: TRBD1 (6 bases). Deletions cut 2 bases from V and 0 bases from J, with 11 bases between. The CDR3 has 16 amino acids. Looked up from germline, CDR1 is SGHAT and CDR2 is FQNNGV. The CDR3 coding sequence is TGTGCCAGCAGCTTAATTTGGGGGCGCTCTGGAAACACCATATATTTT. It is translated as CASSLIWGRSGNTIYF. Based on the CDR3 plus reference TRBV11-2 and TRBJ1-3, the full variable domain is EAGVAQSPRYKIIEKRQSVAFWCNPISGHATLYWYQQILGQGPKLLIQFQNNGVVDDSQLPKDRFSAERLKGVDSTLKIQPAKLEDSAVYLCASSLIWGRSGNTIYFGEGSWLTVV.

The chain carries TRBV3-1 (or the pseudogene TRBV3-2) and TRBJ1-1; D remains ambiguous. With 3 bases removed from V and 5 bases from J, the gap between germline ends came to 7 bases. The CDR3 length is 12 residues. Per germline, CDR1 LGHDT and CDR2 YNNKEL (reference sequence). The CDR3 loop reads CASSHSRTEAFF. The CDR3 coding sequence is TGTGCCAGCAGCCATAGCAGAACTGAAGCTTTCTTT.

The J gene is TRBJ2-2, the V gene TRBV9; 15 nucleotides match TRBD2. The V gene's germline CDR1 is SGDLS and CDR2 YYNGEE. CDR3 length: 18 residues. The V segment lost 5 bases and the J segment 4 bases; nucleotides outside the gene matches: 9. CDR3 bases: TGTGCCAGCAGACCCGGACTAGCGGGGGGGAACGGCACCGGGGAGCTGTTTTTT. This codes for CASRPGLAGGNGTGELFF.

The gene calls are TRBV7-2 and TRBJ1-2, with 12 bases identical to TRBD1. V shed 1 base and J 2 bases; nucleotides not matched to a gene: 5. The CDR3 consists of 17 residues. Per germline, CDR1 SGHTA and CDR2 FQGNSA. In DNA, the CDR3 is TGTGCCAGCAGCTTAGGGGGGACAGGGGGCGCCAACTATGGCTACACCTTC. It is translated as CASSLGGTGGANYGYTF.

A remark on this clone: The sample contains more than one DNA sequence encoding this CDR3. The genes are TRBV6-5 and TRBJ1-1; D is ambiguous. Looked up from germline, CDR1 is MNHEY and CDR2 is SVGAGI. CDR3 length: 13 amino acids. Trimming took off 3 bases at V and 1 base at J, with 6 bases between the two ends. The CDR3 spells CASSYEANTEAFF. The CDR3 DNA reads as TGTGCCAGCAGTTATGAGGCGAACACTGAAGCTTTCTTT.

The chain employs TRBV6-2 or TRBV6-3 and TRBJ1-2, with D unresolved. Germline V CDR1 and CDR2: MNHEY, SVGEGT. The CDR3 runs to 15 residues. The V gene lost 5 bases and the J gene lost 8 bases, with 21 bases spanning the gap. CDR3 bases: TGTGCCAGCAGTAAGAGGCGCCTTTTAGTAGGGGGCTACACCTTC. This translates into CASSKRRLLVGGYTF.

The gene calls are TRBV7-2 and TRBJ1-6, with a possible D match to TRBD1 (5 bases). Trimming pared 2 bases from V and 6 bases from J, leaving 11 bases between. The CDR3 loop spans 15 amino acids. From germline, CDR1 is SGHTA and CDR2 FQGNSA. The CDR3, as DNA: TGTGCCAGCAGCTTATCAACGGGACCTAATTCACCCCTCCACTTT. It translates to CASSLSTGPNSPLHF.

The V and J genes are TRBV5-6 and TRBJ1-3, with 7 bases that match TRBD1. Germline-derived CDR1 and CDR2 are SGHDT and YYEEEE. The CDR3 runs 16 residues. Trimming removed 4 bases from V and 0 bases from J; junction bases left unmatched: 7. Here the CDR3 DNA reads TGTGCCAGCAGCGAGGCGACAGGGCACTCTGGAAACACCATATATTTT. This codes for CASSEATGHSGNTIYF.

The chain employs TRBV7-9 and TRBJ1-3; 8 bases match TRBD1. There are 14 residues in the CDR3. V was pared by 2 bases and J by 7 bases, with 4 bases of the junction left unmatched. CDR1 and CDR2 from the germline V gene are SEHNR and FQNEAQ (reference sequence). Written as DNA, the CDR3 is TGTGCCAGCAGCTTACCCCGACAGGGGAACACCATATATTTT. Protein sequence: CASSLPRQGNTIYF.

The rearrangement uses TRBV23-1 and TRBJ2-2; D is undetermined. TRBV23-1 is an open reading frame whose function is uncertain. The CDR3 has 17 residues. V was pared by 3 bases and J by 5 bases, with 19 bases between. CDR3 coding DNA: TGCGCCAGCAGTCAGTGGGTAGGACGAGGAATTACCGGGGAGCTGTTTTTT. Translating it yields CASSQWVGRGITGELFF.

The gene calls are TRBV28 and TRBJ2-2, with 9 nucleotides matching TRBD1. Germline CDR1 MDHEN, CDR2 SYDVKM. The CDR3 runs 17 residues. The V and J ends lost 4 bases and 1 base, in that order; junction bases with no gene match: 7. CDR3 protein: CASSSQPGQGNTGELFF. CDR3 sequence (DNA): TGTGCCAGCAGTTCCCAGCCGGGACAGGGGAACACCGGGGAGCTGTTTTTT.

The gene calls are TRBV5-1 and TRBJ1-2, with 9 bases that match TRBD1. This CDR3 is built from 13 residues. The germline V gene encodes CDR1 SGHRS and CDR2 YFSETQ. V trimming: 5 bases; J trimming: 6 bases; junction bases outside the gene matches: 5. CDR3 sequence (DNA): TGCGCCAGCAGGGTACGGACAGGGGATGGCTACACCTTC. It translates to CASRVRTGDGYTF.

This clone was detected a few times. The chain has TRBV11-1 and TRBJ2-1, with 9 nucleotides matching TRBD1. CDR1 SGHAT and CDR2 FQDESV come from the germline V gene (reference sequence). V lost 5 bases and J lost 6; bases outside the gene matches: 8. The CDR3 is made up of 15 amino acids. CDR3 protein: CASSRPGQGGNEQFF. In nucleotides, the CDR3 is TGTGCCAGCAGCAGACCGGGACAGGGTGGCAATGAGCAGTTCTTC.

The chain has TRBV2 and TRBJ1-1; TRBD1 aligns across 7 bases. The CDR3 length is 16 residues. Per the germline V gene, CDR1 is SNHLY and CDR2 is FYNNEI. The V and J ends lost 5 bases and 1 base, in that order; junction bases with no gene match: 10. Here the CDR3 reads CASSRQGGGTNTEAFF. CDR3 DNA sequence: TGTGCCAGCAGTCGGCAGGGGGGAGGTACGAACACTGAAGCTTTCTTT.

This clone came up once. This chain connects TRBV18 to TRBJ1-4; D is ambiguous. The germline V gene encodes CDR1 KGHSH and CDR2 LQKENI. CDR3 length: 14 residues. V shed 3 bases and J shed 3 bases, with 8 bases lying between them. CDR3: CASSPGMANEKLFF. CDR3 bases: TGTGCCAGCTCACCGGGGATGGCTAATGAAAAACTGTTTTTT.

The CDR3 region is CASSFLRGTDTQYF. In DNA form, the CDR3 reads TGTGCCAGCAGCTTTTTGAGGGGGACAGATACGCAGTATTTT. The chain recombines TRBV7-2 with TRBJ2-3, with D perhaps matching TRBD1 (6 bases). CDR3 size: 14 residues. CDR1 and CDR2 from the germline V gene are SGHTA and FQGNSA. Trimming took off 3 bases at V and 3 bases at J, with 10 bases between the two ends. The entire variable domain, with the rest obtained from reference TRBV7-2 and TRBJ2-3, is as follows: GAGVSQSPSNKVTEKGKDVELRCDPISGHTALYWYRQSLGQGLEFLIYFQGNSAPDKSGLPSDRFSAERTGGSVSTLTIQRTQQEDSAVYLCASSFLRGTDTQYFGPGTRLTVL.